These T cell receptor beta chains were read from a single sample in a study of cytomegalovirus exposure and HLA in healthy donors. Sequencing was performed with immunoSEQ multiplex PCR; in TCRdb, only in-frame clones are kept and a portion is missing. The profile covers about 150,000 clones, with less than 85% appearing a single time and 2.1% taken by the ten largest. The sample was PBMCs. These receptors originate from a woman aged 55-75 years in good health and CMV-seropositive. Both conserved end residues are part of each CDR3.

J gene: TRBJ1-2
V gene: TRBV6-1
CDR3 protein: CASTLLADYGYTF

J gene: TRBJ2-7
V gene: TRBV6-1
CDR3 protein: CASNPSSGSSGEQYF

J gene: TRBJ2-2
V gene: TRBV28
CDR3 protein: CASSLRTTSANTGELFF

J gene: TRBJ1-1
V gene: TRBV6-1
CDR3 protein: CASSEGTGRTEAFF

J gene: TRBJ2-3
V gene: TRBV29-1
CDR3 protein: CSVGGGRIKGDTQYF

J gene: TRBJ2-2
V gene: TRBV9
CDR3 protein: CASSVELAGDGELFF

J gene: TRBJ2-7
V gene: TRBV6-4
CDR3 protein: CASSKTSGRANEQYF

J gene: TRBJ2-6
V gene: TRBV19
CDR3 protein: CASTGQRSGANVLTF

J gene: .
V gene: TRBV15
CDR3 protein: CATSNTSGGGYEQYF

J gene: TRBJ1-1
V gene: TRBV12-5
CDR3 protein: CASGLESNTEAFF

J gene: TRBJ2-7
V gene: TRBV10-2
CDR3 protein: CASRIGQVGEQYF

J gene: TRBJ2-2
V gene: TRBV7-2
CDR3 protein: CASSWRPGTGELFF

J gene: TRBJ1-4
V gene: TRBV15
CDR3 protein: CATSRGLSATNEKLFF

J gene: TRBJ2-1
V gene: TRBV7-9
CDR3 protein: CASSPTENEQFF

J gene: TRBJ2-2
V gene: TRBV7-2
CDR3 protein: CASSPLEQGIGGELFF

J gene: TRBJ1-4
V gene: TRBV28
CDR3 protein: CASSSNRGIGEKLFF

J gene: TRBJ1-4
V gene: TRBV6-5
CDR3 protein: CASRTGTGDEKLFF

J gene: TRBJ1-4
V gene: TRBV6-4
CDR3 protein: CASRPTGVTSEKLFF

J gene: TRBJ1-2
V gene: TRBV6-5
CDR3 protein: CASSGAGGTNYGYTF

J gene: TRBJ1-2
V gene: TRBV5-4
CDR3 protein: CASSLGDTGIYGYTF

J gene: TRBJ2-1
V gene: TRBV25-1
CDR3 protein: CASRPPGSGSGQFF

J gene: TRBJ2-3
V gene: TRBV7-3
CDR3 protein: CASSSVTRSDTQYF

J gene: TRBJ2-1
V gene: TRBV9
CDR3 protein: CASSRDRGEGEQFF

J gene: TRBJ2-1
V gene: TRBV5-1
CDR3 protein: CASSLGTSEYNEQFF

J gene: TRBJ2-5
V gene: TRBV5-1
CDR3 protein: CASSTLLAGALMGTQYF

J gene: TRBJ2-1
V gene: TRBV7-9
CDR3 protein: CASSPRVGGYNEQFF

J gene: TRBJ2-1
V gene: TRBV10-3
CDR3 protein: CAISESASGSAEQFF

J gene: TRBJ2-7
V gene: TRBV25-1
CDR3 protein: CASRKTGSSYEQYF

J gene: TRBJ2-5
V gene: TRBV5-1
CDR3 protein: CASSFGSETQYF